This TCR beta chain was sequenced for a study of blood T cell repertoires in COVID-19. As for the study in general: Both acute and convalescent COVID-19 samples were obtained from the United States, Italy and Spain. In each case, the material was cDNA or gDNA derived from T cells, B-cell-depleted T cells, or PBMCs.

A Seattle source enrolled patients during active infection and followed them longitudinally. Original processing methods: Nucleated cell counts were estimated from reference gene primer amplification. Using immunoSEQ multiplex PCR, the repertoire was profiled, and TCRdb retains in-frame clones only, with some absent. The V and J calls and clone size come from that table; D and trimming were worked out from the DNA. The table has about 360,000 clones, roughly 90% seen once; the top ten hold under 8.5%. Germline lookup yields CDR1 SGHTA and CDR2 FQGNSA. The length of the CDR3 is 14 residues. With V trimmed by 4 bases and J by 4 bases, 3 bases remained unmatched.

This TCR came from a woman aged 60-75 years with COVID-19, enrolled during active disease. The chain combines TRBV7-2 with TRBJ1-1; 10 bases are a match to TRBD1. The specimen was peripheral blood. Here the CDR3 reads CASSWGTGATEAFF. CDR3 coding DNA: TGTGCCAGCAGCTGGGGGACAGGGGCCACTGAAGCTTTCTTT.